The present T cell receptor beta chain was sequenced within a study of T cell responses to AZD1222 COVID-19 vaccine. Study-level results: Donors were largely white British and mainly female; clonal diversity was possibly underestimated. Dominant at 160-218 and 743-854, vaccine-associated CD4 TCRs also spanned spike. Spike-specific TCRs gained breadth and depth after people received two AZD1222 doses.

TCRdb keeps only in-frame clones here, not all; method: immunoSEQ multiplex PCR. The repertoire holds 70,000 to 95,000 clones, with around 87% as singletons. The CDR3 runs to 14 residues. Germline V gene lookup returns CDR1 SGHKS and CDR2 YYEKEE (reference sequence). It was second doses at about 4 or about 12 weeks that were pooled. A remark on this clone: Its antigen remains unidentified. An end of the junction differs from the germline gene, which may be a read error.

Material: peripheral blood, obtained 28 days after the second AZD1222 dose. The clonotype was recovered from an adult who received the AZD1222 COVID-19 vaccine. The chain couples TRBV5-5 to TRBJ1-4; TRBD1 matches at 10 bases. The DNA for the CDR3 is TGTGCCAGCAGCTCCCGGGACAGGGGTACGCCCGGCGTTTTT. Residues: CASSSRDRGTPGVF.